The rows below give T cell receptor beta chains drawn from one sample of a study of T cell responses to AZD1222 COVID-19 vaccine. Generated by immunoSEQ multiplex PCR, the TCRdb table keeps only in-frame clones and is missing some. The sample lists about 59,000 clones, roughly 89% occurring once. Specimen: peripheral blood, collected 28 days after the second AZD1222 dose. These TCRs come from an adult who received the AZD1222 COVID-19 vaccine. Each CDR3 is given with its conserved first and last residue. D genes are given only for firm matches. Only some rows state a clone size, as once, few, many or a class for expanded clones.

V gene	J gene	CDR3 length	clone size	D gene	CDR3 protein	CDR3 DNA
TRBV6-5	TRBJ1-6	15	-	-	CASSRAGMGDSPLHF	TGTGCCAGCAGCAGAGCCGGGATGGGGGATTCACCCCTCCACTTT
TRBV12-3/TRBV12-4	TRBJ2-7	13	-	-	CATRGGVSYEQYF	TGTGCCACCAGGGGGGGGGTCTCCTACGAGCAGTACTTC
TRBV2	TRBJ1-2	14	-	-	CASSRRGANYGYTF	TGTGCCAGCAGTAGACGGGGTGCTAACTATGGCTACACCTTC
TRBV7-9	TRBJ1-1	12	once	-	CASLHDDTEAFF	TGTGCCAGCCTCCATGACGACACTGAAGCTTTCTTT
TRBV29-1	TRBJ1-2	15	-	-	CSVGFPGPHNYGYTF	TGCAGCGTTGGATTCCCGGGACCGCACAACTATGGCTACACCTTC
TRBV21-1	TRBJ2-3	20	-	-	CASSKRQGEGETSRPDTQYF	TGTGCCAGCAGCAAAAGACAGGGCGAGGGGGAGACTAGCCGACCAGATACGCAGTATTTT
TRBV6-1	TRBJ2-7	16	once	-	CASSESGATAAYEQYF	TGTGCCAGCAGTGAATCTGGGGCTACAGCTGCCTACGAGCAGTACTTC
TRBV6-1	TRBJ1-6	15	-	TRBD1	CASSEDRGFNSPLHF	TGTGCCAGCAGTGAAGACAGGGGGTTCAATTCACCCCTCCACTTT
TRBV2	TRBJ2-2	16	-	-	CASTTMGGAGTGELFF	TGTGCCAGCACCACGATGGGGGGGGCGGGCACCGGGGAGCTGTTTTTT
TRBV29-1	TRBJ2-1	11	-	TRBD1	CSADRGDEQFF	TGCAGCGCTGACAGGGGGGATGAGCAGTTCTTC
TRBV14	TRBJ2-2	13	-	-	CASSQLPFGELFF	TGTGCCAGCAGCCAGTTACCTTTCGGGGAGCTGTTTTTT
TRBV19	TRBJ1-5	15	-	TRBD1	CASSIAVGQDQPQHF	TGTGCCAGTAGTATAGCGGTGGGACAGGATCAGCCCCAGCATTTT
TRBV10-1	TRBJ1-1	15	-	-	CASSDSGRGVTEAFF	TGCGCCAGCAGTGATTCGGGACGTGGGGTCACTGAAGCTTTCTTT
TRBV29-1	TRBJ2-2	12	-	TRBD1	CSGTGNTGELFF	TGCAGCGGGACAGGTAACACCGGGGAGCTGTTTTTT
TRBV19	TRBJ2-5	15	-	-	CASSNRESLKETQYF	TGTGCCAGTAGCAACAGGGAGAGTTTGAAAGAGACCCAGTACTTC
TRBV30	TRBJ2-2	15	few	TRBD2	CAWGRLALNTGELFF	TGTGCCTGGGGCCGACTAGCGCTGAACACCGGGGAGCTGTTTTTT
TRBV28	TRBJ2-7	14	-	-	CASSLPVSSYEQYF	TGTGCCAGCAGTTTGCCCGTGAGCTCCTACGAGCAGTACTTC
TRBV28	TRBJ2-7	14	few	-	CASSLSSGGYEQYF	TGTGCCAGCAGTTTATCGAGTGGGGGCTACGAGCAGTACTTC
TRBV3-1/TRBV3-2	TRBJ2-3	14	-	TRBD1	CASSRTGVPDTQYF	TGTGCCAGCAGCCGGACAGGCGTTCCAGATACGCAGTATTTT
TRBV5-5	TRBJ2-2	16	-	-	CASSLFQKANTGELFF	TGTGCCAGCAGCTTGTTTCAGAAAGCGAACACCGGGGAGCTGTTTTTT
TRBV19	TRBJ1-2	17	-	-	CASSIGVVEARIGGYTF	TGTGCCAGTAGTATAGGCGTAGTGGAGGCCCGCATCGGTGGCTACACCTTC
TRBV11-2	TRBJ2-7	14	-	-	CASSFTRQVPEQYF	TGTGCCAGCAGCTTCACAAGACAGGTTCCCGAGCAGTACTTC
TRBV27	TRBJ1-1	11	once	-	CASRGITEAFF	TGTGCCAGCAGAGGGATCACTGAAGCTTTCTTT
TRBV7-2	TRBJ2-2	15	-	-	CASSLWAQRGGELFF	TGTGCCAGCAGCTTATGGGCCCAAAGGGGCGGGGAGCTGTTTTTT
TRBV5-6	TRBJ2-2	16	-	TRBD2	CASGTFGRTNTGELFF	TGTGCCAGCGGCACGTTCGGGAGGACAAACACCGGGGAGCTGTTTTTT
TRBV12-3/TRBV12-4	TRBJ2-2	13	-	TRBD2	CASCQRGAGELFF	TGTGCCAGCTGCCAGCGGGGTGCCGGGGAGCTGTTTTTT
TRBV27	TRBJ2-7	13	-	-	CASRRQVPYEQYF	TGTGCCAGCAGACGACAGGTTCCCTACGAGCAGTACTTC
TRBV10-3	TRBJ2-7	15	-	TRBD1	CAISRRTGGTYEQYF	TGTGCCATCAGCCGGAGGACAGGGGGCACCTACGAGCAGTACTTC
TRBV9	TRBJ1-3	16	-	-	CASTTLPSSSGNTIYF	TGTGCCAGCACCACACTACCTTCTAGCTCTGGAAACACCATATATTTT
TRBV5-1	TRBJ2-7	14	-	-	CASSQSGPPREQYF	TGCGCCAGCAGCCAGAGCGGGCCCCCGAGGGAGCAGTACTTC
TRBV6-5	TRBJ2-1	14	-	-	CASSNFDGDNEQFF	TGTGCCAGCAGTAACTTTGACGGGGACAATGAGCAGTTCTTC
TRBV30	TRBJ1-3	11	-	-	CASSWGNTIYF	TGTGCCTCCTCGTGGGGAAACACCATATATTTT
TRBV6-2/TRBV6-3	TRBJ2-3	17	-	-	CASSRIPSSGSTDTQYF	TGTGCCAGCAGTCGGATCCCTTCGAGTGGGAGCACAGATACGCAGTATTTT
TRBV6-5	TRBJ2-5	15	-	-	CASRGTIRAGETQYF	TGTGCCAGCAGGGGAACGATCAGGGCCGGAGAGACCCAGTACTTC
TRBV5-4	TRBJ2-7	18	-	TRBD2	CASSPAGTSGGNLYEQYF	TGTGCCAGCAGCCCGGCTGGGACTAGCGGGGGAAACCTCTACGAGCAGTACTTC
TRBV6-1	TRBJ2-7	12	-	-	CASSDVLGGVDF	TGTGCCAGCAGTGATGTTTTGGGGGGAGTGGACTTC
TRBV21-1	TRBJ1-6	15	-	-	CARPKGSNYNSPLHF	TGTGCCCGCCCCAAAGGGAGTAATTATAATTCACCCCTCCACTTT
TRBV10-2	TRBJ2-7	12	once	-	CASRIQGGEQYF	TGCGCCAGCAGAATACAGGGTGGCGAGCAGTACTTC
TRBV19	TRBJ1-4	14	-	-	CATHGGGMDEKLFF	TGTGCCACCCACGGTGGAGGGATGGATGAAAAACTGTTTTTT
TRBV5-1	TRBJ2-6	20	-	TRBD1	CASSLVPGTGGSAGANVLTF	TGCGCCAGCAGCTTGGTGCCCGGGACAGGGGGTTCAGCTGGGGCCAACGTCCTGACTTTC
TRBV19	TRBJ2-7	14	-	-	CASSIRSVAYEQYF	TGTGCCAGTAGTATCCGCTCAGTGGCCTACGAGCAGTACTTC
TRBV30	TRBJ1-5	16	-	-	CAWNLGGGGSNQPQHF	TGTGCCTGGAACCTGGGGGGGGGCGGGAGCAATCAGCCCCAGCATTTT
TRBV5-6	TRBJ1-2	12	once	-	CASSLGVYGYTF	TGTGCCAGCAGCTTGGGGGTCTATGGCTACACCTTC
TRBV9	TRBJ2-7	15	few	-	CASSVGSLGTYEQYF	TGTGCCAGCAGCGTAGGATCTCTAGGAACCTACGAGCAGTACTTC
TRBV2	TRBJ1-5	13	few	TRBD1	CASRWDSNQPQHF	TGTGCCAGCCGATGGGACAGTAATCAGCCCCAGCATTTT
TRBV16	TRBJ1-1	15	-	TRBD1	CASSDQTGKNTEAFF	TGTGCCAGCAGCGACCAGACAGGGAAGAACACTGAAGCTTTCTTT
TRBV10-3	TRBJ2-7	15	-	-	CAISETFGFSYEQYF	TGTGCCATCAGTGAGACTTTTGGTTTTTCCTACGAGCAGTACTTC
TRBV19	TRBJ2-7	14	-	TRBD1	CASTGTEIPYEQYF	TGTGCCAGTACCGGGACAGAAATCCCCTACGAGCAGTACTTC
TRBV3-1/TRBV3-2	TRBJ1-6	16	once	TRBD1	CASSQDPDRGNSPLHF	TGTGCCAGCAGCCAAGATCCGGACAGGGGAAATTCACCCCTCCACTTT
TRBV25-1	TRBJ1-4	14	few	-	CASSVGVLNEKLFF	TGTGCCAGCAGTGTAGGGGTCTTGAATGAAAAACTGTTTTTT
TRBV10-1	TRBJ1-2	13	-	-	CASSGMGSYGYTF	TGCGCCAGCAGTGGAATGGGCAGCTATGGCTACACCTTC